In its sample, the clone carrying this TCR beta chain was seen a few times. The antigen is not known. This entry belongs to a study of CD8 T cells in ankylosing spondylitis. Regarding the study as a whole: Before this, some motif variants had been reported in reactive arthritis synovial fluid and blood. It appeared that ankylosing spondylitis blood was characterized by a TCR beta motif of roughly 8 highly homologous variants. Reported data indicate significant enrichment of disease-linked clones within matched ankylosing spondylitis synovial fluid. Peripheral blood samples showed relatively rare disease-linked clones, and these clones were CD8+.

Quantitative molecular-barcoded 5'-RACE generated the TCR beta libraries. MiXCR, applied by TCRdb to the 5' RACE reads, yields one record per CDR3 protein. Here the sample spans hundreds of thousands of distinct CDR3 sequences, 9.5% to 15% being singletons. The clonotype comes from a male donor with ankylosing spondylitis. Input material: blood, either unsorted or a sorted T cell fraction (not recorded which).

The CDR3 region has the DNA TGTGCCAGCAGTCCCCCTGTTCGGGTGAACACTGAAGCTTTCTTT. This encodes CASSPPVRVNTEAFF. V and J are TRBV28 and TRBJ1-1; D is undetermined. The CDR3 contains 15 residues. Trimming removed 5 bases from V and 0 bases from J, with 13 bases in between. Germline CDR1 and CDR2: MDHEN and SYDVKM.